What follows are 24 T cell receptor beta chains derived from one specimen sequenced in a study of cytomegalovirus exposure and HLA in healthy donors. With 60 Vbeta and 13 Jbeta primers, the PCR was carried out. The table came from immunoSEQ multiplex PCR; TCRdb's copy has only in-frame clones and leaves some out. There are under 200,000 clones in the sample; roughly 88% occur only once, and about a tenth lies in the top ten. The sample taken for sequencing was PBMCs. These receptors originate from a man aged 18 to 35 in good health and CMV-seropositive.

J is TRBJ1-6 and V is TRBV6-1; tentative D call: TRBD1 (5 bases). The length of the CDR3 is 16 residues. Trimming left V 3 bases short and J 0 bases short, with 9 bases between. Germline CDR1 reads MNHNS; CDR2 reads SASEGT. This CDR3 is CASSDRGSSYNSPLHF. The DNA of the CDR3 is TGTGCCAGCAGTGATCGGGGGAGCTCCTATAATTCACCCCTCCACTTT.

The DNA for the CDR3 is TGTGCCAGCAGCCAAGATCTGTCAAAGTCACTCGGGGGCGAGCAGTACTTC. It translates to CASSQDLSKSLGGEQYF. The chain joins TRBV14 to TRBJ2-7; D is possibly TRBD2 (6 bases). This CDR3 is 17 amino acids long. V was trimmed by 0 bases and J by 6 bases, leaving 21 bases between them. Germline-derived CDR1 and CDR2 are SGHDN and FVKESK. Based on the CDR3 plus reference TRBV14 and TRBJ2-7, the full variable domain is EAGVTQFPSHSVIEKGQTVTLRCDPISGHDNLYWYRRVMGKEIKFLLHFVKESKQDESGMPNNRFLAERTGGTYSTLKVQPAELEDSGVYFCASSQDLSKSLGGEQYFGPGTRLTVT.

V and J are TRBV6-5 and TRBJ2-7; 8 nucleotides align to TRBD2. Trimming took 0 bases from V and 5 from J; bases not matched to a gene: 3. Germline V gene lookup returns CDR1 MNHEY and CDR2 SVGAGI. This CDR3 is built from 14 residues. CDR3 in DNA: TGTGCCAGCAGTTACTCGCGGGGGGCCAACGAGCAGTACTTC. This encodes CASSYSRGANEQYF.

This chain joins TRBV10-3 and TRBJ2-1, with 16 positions matching TRBD2. Germline CDR1 and CDR2: ENHRY and SYGVKD. The CDR3 extends over 18 amino acids. Trimming at V came to 4 bases and at J to 0 bases, leaving 3 bases not matched to a gene. For the CDR3, the DNA is TGTGCCATCAGTGGGGGACTAGCGGGGGGGAGCTCCTACAATGAGCAGTTCTTC. Translated, it gives CAISGGLAGGSSYNEQFF.

The chain carries TRBV7-2 and TRBJ2-5, with 8 bases that match TRBD2. The CDR3 has 15 residues. The J segment lost 5 bases and the V segment lost 2 bases, leaving 7 bases of the junction unmatched. Germline V lookup: CDR1 SGHTA, CDR2 FQGNSA. CDR3 DNA: TGTGCCAGCAGCTTATTTGCGGGGGGCTTGGAGACCCAGTACTTC. This sequence encodes CASSLFAGGLETQYF.

The CDR3 loop reads CASSRGPGETQYF. As DNA, the CDR3 is TGTGCCAGCAGTAGGGGGCCGGGGGAGACCCAGTACTTC. The chain employs TRBV27 and TRBJ2-5, with TRBD1 matching over 7 bases. The CDR3 runs 13 residues. CDR1 is MNHEY, CDR2 SMNVEV, per germline (reference sequence). The junction had 5 bases not matched to a gene; V was cut back by 5 bases and J by 5 bases.

V gene TRBV7-2 combines with J gene TRBJ2-1; maybe TRBD2 (7 bases). The V and J ends lost 6 bases and 13 bases respectively, with 16 bases between them. CDR3 length: 12 amino acids. The germline V gene has CDR1 SGHTA and CDR2 FQGNSA. The CDR3 nucleotides are TGTGCCAGCAGTGCGGGGGCGGGTCCTCAGTTCTTC. Its protein product is CASSAGAGPQFF. Complete variable domain (other parts from reference TRBV7-2 and TRBJ2-1): GAGVSQSPSNKVTEKGKDVELRCDPISGHTALYWYRQSLGQGLEFLIYFQGNSAPDKSGLPSDRFSAERTGGSVSTLTIQRTQQEDSAVYLCASSAGAGPQFFGPGTRLTVL.

The rearrangement links TRBV19 to TRBJ1-4; D is perhaps TRBD1 (6 bases). V lost 5 bases and J lost 14, with 12 bases in between. Germline V gives CDR1 LNHDA, CDR2 SQIVND (reference sequence). The CDR3 is 11 amino acids. Here the CDR3 DNA reads TGTGCCAGTAGTGTGGGGACAAGGCTGTTTTTT. As protein: CASSVGTRLFF.

The V gene is TRBV30, the J gene TRBJ2-7, with D possibly TRBD1 on 5 matching bases. V lost 2 bases and J 5 bases, leaving 13 bases between the germline ends. The CDR3 contains 13 residues. Germline V CDR1 and CDR2: GTSNPN, SVGIG (reference sequence). CDR3 loop: CAWSNGLRDEQYF. In nucleotides, the CDR3 is TGTGCCTGGAGTAACGGGCTCAGGGACGAGCAGTACTTC.

V gene TRBV18 combines with J gene TRBJ2-1; tentatively, D is TRBD1 (5 bases). Germline CDR1 is KGHSH and CDR2 is LQKENI. The V gene lost 1 base and the J gene lost 8 bases, with 12 bases spanning the gap. CDR3 size: 14 residues. CDR3 DNA: TGTGCCAGCTCACCACGGTGGACATTCGATGAGCAGTTCTTC. Translation gives CASSPRWTFDEQFF.

The V gene is TRBV15, the J gene TRBJ2-5; perhaps TRBD1 as D (5 bases). The CDR3 spans 15 residues. Trimming stripped 0 bases from V and 1 base from J, with 9 bases between. Germline assignment: CDR1 LNHNV and CDR2 YYDKDF (reference sequence). The CDR3 is CATSRERTPQETQYF. As DNA, the CDR3 is TGTGCCACCAGCAGAGAGAGGACACCCCAAGAGACCCAGTACTTC.

The chain employs TRBV6-6 and TRBJ1-1; D remains ambiguous. V was cut by 0 bases and J by 8 bases, with 10 bases left in between. The CDR3 is made up of 13 amino acids. The V gene's germline CDR1 is MNHNY and CDR2 SVGAGI (reference sequence). Here the CDR3 DNA reads TGTGCCAGCAGTTACTCGATGGGCGCGGAAGCTTTCTTT. This gives the protein CASSYSMGAEAFF.

V and J are TRBV4-1 and TRBJ1-2; 10 bases are a match to TRBD1. The CDR3 has 16 residues. The germline V gene encodes CDR1 MGHRA and CDR2 YSYEKL. Trimming removed 0 bases from V and 8 bases from J; junction bases left unmatched: 9. The DNA for the CDR3 is TGCGCCAGCAGCCAAGAGGCGAGGACAGGGGGTCGCGGCTACACCTTC. Encoded protein: CASSQEARTGGRGYTF.

This chain uses TRBV27 with TRBJ1-3, with 8 bases identical to TRBD1. This CDR3 spans 15 amino acids. V shed 6 bases, J shed 3 bases, and the junction held 7 bases outside the gene matches. The germline V gene encodes CDR1 MNHEY and CDR2 SMNVEV (reference sequence). CDR3 DNA sequence: TGTGCCAGCAGCCCATCAGGGGGCGGTGGAAACACCATATATTTT. Encoded protein: CASSPSGGGGNTIYF.

The chain links TRBV27 to TRBJ2-3; D perhaps matches TRBD1 (6 bases). This CDR3 contains 17 residues. Germline assignment: CDR1 MNHEY and CDR2 SMNVEV (reference sequence). Trimming shortened V by 2 bases and J by 0 bases, and 15 bases separated the two germline ends. For the CDR3, the DNA is TGTGCCAGCAGTTTAACGGGCAGGGGCGGGAGCACAGATACGCAGTATTTT. It translates to CASSLTGRGGSTDTQYF.

This clone has a handful of counts. V usage is TRBV2 and J usage is TRBJ2-7; TRBD1 agrees at 7 bases. V trimming: 11 bases; J trimming: 6 bases; junction bases outside the gene matches: 13. Germline CDR1 and CDR2: SNHLY and FYNNEI. The CDR3 spans 13 residues. CDR3 DNA sequence: TGTGCCGTCGACCGGGACAGTTTCGCCGAGCAGTACTTC. Protein sequence: CAVDRDSFAEQYF.

The CDR3 loop is CASSEAIVAKEEAFF. CDR3 bases: TGTGCCAGCAGTGAAGCGATCGTGGCGAAGGAGGAAGCTTTCTTT. The J gene is TRBJ1-1, the V gene TRBV6-1; D gene uncertain. This CDR3 spans 15 amino acids. The V and J ends lost 0 bases and 8 bases respectively, with 16 bases between them. Germline lookup yields CDR1 MNHNS and CDR2 SASEGT.

The rearrangement uses TRBV27 and TRBJ2-3; tentatively, D is TRBD2 (5 bases). V dropped 2 bases and J dropped 2 bases, with 8 bases sitting between them. Germline CDR1 and CDR2: MNHEY and SMNVEV (reference sequence). The CDR3 loop spans 14 amino acids. The CDR3 loop reads CASSLGLSTDTQYF. The CDR3 region has the DNA TGTGCCAGCAGTTTAGGACTTTCCACAGATACGCAGTATTTT.

In this sample, this clone turned up a few times. DNA of the CDR3: TGTGCCAGTAGTTTAAGACAGGGAGACAATCAGCCCCAGCATTTT. Protein product: CASSLRQGDNQPQHF. The rearrangement uses TRBV19 and TRBJ1-5, with TRBD1 identical over 7 bases. Germline values: CDR1 LNHDA, CDR2 SQIVND (reference sequence). This CDR3 region has 15 residues. V lost 5 bases to trimming and J lost 3 bases; unmatched junction nucleotides: 7.

In regard to this clone: Mismatch with germline at one junction end may stem from a read error. The chain is built from TRBV7-7 and TRBJ2-1; TRBD2 matches at 7 bases. Germline assignment: CDR1 SSHAT and CDR2 FNYEAQ (reference sequence). The CDR3 loop spans 14 amino acids. CDR3 region: CASSAGTNYNEQFF. In DNA, the CDR3 is TGTGCTAGCAGCGCGGGGACTAACTACAATGAGCAGTTCTTC.

CDR3 nucleotide sequence: TGTGCCAGCAGGTATGGGACAGGTAGTTACGAGCAGTACTTC. Residues: CASRYGTGSYEQYF. V usage is TRBV2 and J usage is TRBJ2-7; TRBD1 matches 8 bases. Unmatched junction bases numbered 8, after V lost 6 bases and J lost 4 bases. Germline CDR1 SNHLY, CDR2 FYNNEI. CDR3 length: 14 residues.

V is TRBV5-1 and J is TRBJ1-4; perhaps TRBD1 as D (5 bases). V shed 4 bases and J shed 3 bases, with 16 bases lying between them. The CDR3 runs 16 residues. Germline CDR1 reads SGHRS; CDR2 reads YFSETQ. The CDR3 here is CASSRDSLPANEKLFF. CDR3 in DNA: TGCGCCAGCAGCCGCGACAGCCTCCCAGCTAATGAAAAACTGTTTTTT.

The J gene is TRBJ2-2, the V gene TRBV5-1; 8 bases map to TRBD1. V was pared by 3 bases and J by 3 bases, with 4 bases of the junction left unmatched. Per germline, CDR1 SGHRS and CDR2 YFSETQ. The CDR3 sequence is 15 residues long. The CDR3: CASSYLTGDTGELFF. DNA of the CDR3: TGCGCCAGCAGCTACCTGACAGGGGACACCGGGGAGCTGTTTTTT.

V usage is TRBV5-1 and J usage is TRBJ2-5; maybe TRBD1 (6 bases). The J call may be incorrect, as the DNA end agrees better with TRBJ2-7. CDR1 is SGHRS and CDR2 is YFSETQ in the germline V gene. There are 16 residues in the CDR3. The CDR3 sequence: CASSSPPGTLSYEQYF. The CDR3 DNA is TGCGCCAGCAGCTCGCCCCCCGGGACACTTTCCTACGAGCAGTACTTC.